The following is a T cell receptor delta chain sequence with its context. TCRdb's entry gives the protein of a much larger clone, which mismatches this DNA's translation at residue 5, likely from a read error; the protein reported here is translated from the DNA. With CATT, TCRdb re-called clones from the multiplex PCR reads. The sample contains 93,000 or so delta-chain clones, 0.98% of which appear only once. This specimen comes from a study of γδ T cells in repeated Plasmodium falciparum infection. The sequenced sample was gamma-delta T cells from blood. The sequence came from a pool of human donors (malaria-infected and uninfected, not separated).

As DNA, the CDR3 is TGTGCTCTTGGGGTCCCTTCCTACGTATCCCTACTGGGGGATACGGCCGATAAACTCATCTTT. The encoded protein is CALGVPSYVSLLGDTADKLIF. This chain links TRDV1 with TRDJ1, with 13 positions matching TRDD3. Matching the DNA to germline supplied the J gene, which TCRdb does not give. J lost 3 bases, V lost 4 bases, and 20 bases had no gene match. CDR1 is TSWWSYY, CDR2 QGS, per germline. The CDR3 totals 21 residues.